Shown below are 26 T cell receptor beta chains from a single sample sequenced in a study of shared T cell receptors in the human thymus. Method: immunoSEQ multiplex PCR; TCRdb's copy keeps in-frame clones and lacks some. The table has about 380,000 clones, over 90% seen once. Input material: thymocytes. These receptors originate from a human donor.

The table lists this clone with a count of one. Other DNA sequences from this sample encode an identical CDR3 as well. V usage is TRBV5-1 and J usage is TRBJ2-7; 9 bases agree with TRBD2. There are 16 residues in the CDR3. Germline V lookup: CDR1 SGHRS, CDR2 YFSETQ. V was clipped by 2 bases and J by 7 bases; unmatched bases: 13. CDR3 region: CASSFRLAGGLGEQYF. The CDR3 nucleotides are TGCGCCAGCAGCTTTAGACTGGCGGGAGGGCTCGGGGAGCAGTACTTC.

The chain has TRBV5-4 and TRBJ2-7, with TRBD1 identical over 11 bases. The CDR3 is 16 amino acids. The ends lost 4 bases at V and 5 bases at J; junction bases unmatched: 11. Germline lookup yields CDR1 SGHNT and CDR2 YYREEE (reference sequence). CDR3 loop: CASSPTGTGGSDEQYF. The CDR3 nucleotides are TGTGCCAGCAGCCCTACCGGGACAGGGGGGAGCGACGAGCAGTACTTC.

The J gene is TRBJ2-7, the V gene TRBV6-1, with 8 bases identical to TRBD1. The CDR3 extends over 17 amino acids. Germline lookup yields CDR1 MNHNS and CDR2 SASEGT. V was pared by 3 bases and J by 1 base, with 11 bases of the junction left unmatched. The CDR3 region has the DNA TGTGCCAGCAGTGACACCTTGGACAGGGCCTCGTCCTACGAGCAGTACTTC. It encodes CASSDTLDRASSYEQYF.

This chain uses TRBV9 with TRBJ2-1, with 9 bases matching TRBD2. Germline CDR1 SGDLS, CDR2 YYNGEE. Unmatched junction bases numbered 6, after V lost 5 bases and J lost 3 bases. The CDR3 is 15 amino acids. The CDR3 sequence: CASSATSGFYNEQFF. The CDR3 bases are TGTGCCAGCAGTGCCACTAGCGGGTTCTACAATGAGCAGTTCTTC.

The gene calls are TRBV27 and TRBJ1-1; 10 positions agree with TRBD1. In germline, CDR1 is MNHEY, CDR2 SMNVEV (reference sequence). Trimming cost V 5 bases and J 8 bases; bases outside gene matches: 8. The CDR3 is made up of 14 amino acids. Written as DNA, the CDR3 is TGTGCCAGCAGTACAACGGGACAGGGGTGCGAAGCTTTCTTT. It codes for CASSTTGQGCEAFF.

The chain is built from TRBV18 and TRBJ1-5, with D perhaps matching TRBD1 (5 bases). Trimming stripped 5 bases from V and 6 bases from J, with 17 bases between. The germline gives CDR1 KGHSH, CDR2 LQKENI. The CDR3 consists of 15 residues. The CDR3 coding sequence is TGTGCCAGCTCAATAATCTCGGGGAGGGGTCAGCCCCAGCATTTT. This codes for CASSIISGRGQPQHF. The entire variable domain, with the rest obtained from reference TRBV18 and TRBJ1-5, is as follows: NAGVMQNPRHLVRRRGQEARLRCSPMKGHSHVYWYRQLPEEGLKFMVYLQKENIIDESGMPKERFSAEFPKEGPSILRIQQVVRGDSAAYFCASSIISGRGQPQHFGDGTRLSIL.

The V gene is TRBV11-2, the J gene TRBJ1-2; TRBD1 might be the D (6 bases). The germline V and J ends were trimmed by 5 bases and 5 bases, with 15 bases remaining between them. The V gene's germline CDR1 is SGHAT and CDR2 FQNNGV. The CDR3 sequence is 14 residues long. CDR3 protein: CASSARGGLYGYTF. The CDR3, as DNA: TGTGCCAGCAGCGCTAGGGGGGGTTTATATGGCTACACCTTC. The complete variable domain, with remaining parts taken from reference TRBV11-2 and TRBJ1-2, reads EAGVAQSPRYKIIEKRQSVAFWCNPISGHATLYWYQQILGQGPKLLIQFQNNGVVDDSQLPKDRFSAERLKGVDSTLKIQPAKLEDSAVYLCASSARGGLYGYTFGSGTRLTVV.

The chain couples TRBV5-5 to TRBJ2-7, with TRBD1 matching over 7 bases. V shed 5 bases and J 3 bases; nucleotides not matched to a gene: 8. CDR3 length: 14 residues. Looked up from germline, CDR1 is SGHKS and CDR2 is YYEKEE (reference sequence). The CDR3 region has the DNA TGTGCCAGCAGTCACTGGGACAGCTTCTACGAGCAGTACTTC. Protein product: CASSHWDSFYEQYF.

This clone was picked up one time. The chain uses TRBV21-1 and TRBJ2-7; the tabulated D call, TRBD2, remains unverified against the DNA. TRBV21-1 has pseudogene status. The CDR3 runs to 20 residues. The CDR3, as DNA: TGTGCCAGCAGCCCCCGAGACGGGGTCCGAGGGGGGGGCTTCTCCTACGAGCAGTACTTC. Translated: CASSPRDGVRGGGFSYEQYF.

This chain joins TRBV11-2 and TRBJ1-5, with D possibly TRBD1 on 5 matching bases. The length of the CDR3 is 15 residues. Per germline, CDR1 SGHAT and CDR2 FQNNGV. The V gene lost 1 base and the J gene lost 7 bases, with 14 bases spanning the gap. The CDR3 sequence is CASSLAGGREQPQHF. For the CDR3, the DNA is TGTGCCAGCAGCTTAGCCGGAGGCAGGGAGCAGCCCCAGCATTTT.

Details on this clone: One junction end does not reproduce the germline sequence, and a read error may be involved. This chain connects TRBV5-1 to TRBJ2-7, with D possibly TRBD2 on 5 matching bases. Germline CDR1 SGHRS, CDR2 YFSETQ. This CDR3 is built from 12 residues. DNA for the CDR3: TGCGCCAGCAGCTTGGGGACTGGTCTAAGCCACTTC. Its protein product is CASSLGTGLSHF.

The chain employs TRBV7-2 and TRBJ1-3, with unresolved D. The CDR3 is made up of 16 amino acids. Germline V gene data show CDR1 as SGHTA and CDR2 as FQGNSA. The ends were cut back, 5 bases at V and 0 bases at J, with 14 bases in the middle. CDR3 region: CASSESESDSGNTIYF. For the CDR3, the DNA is TGTGCCAGCAGCGAGTCCGAATCAGACTCTGGAAACACCATATATTTT.

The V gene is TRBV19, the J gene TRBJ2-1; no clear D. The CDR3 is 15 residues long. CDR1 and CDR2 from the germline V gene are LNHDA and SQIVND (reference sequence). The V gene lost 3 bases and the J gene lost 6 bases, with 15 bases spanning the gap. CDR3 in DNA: TGTGCCAGTAGTATCCTGGACCCTAAGGTCAATGAGCAGTTCTTC. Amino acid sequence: CASSILDPKVNEQFF.

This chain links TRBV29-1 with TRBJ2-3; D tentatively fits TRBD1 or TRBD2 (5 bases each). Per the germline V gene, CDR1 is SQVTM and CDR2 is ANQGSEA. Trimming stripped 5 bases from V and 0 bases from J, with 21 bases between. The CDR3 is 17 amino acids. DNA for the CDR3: TGCAGCGTTTACGGACTCGGACAACAAACTAGCACAGATACGCAGTATTTT. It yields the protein CSVYGLGQQTSTDTQYF.

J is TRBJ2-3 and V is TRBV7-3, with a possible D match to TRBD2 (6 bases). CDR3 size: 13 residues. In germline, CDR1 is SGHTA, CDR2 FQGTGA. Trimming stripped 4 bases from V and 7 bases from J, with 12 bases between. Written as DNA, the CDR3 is TGTGCCAGCAGCTCCACGGGACTCCATACGCAGTATTTT. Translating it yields CASSSTGLHTQYF.

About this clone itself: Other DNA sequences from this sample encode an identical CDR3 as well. Here the CDR3 reads CASSPYREETQYF. Here the CDR3 DNA reads TGTGCCAGCTCACCATACAGGGAGGAGACCCAGTACTTC. V usage is TRBV18 and J usage is TRBJ2-5; D is perhaps TRBD1 (6 bases). V was cut by 2 bases and J by 5 bases, with 9 bases left in between. The CDR3 sequence is 13 residues long. Germline V CDR1 and CDR2: KGHSH, LQKENI.

CDR3 residues: CASSEGGGGQPQHF. For the CDR3, the DNA is TGTGCCAGCAGTGAAGGGGGAGGCGGTCAGCCCCAGCATTTT. The chain employs TRBV6-1 and TRBJ1-5; D not certain. The germline V and J ends were trimmed by 1 base and 6 bases, with 10 bases remaining between them. Germline V gene sequence: CDR1 MNHNS, CDR2 SASEGT. The CDR3 extends over 14 amino acids.

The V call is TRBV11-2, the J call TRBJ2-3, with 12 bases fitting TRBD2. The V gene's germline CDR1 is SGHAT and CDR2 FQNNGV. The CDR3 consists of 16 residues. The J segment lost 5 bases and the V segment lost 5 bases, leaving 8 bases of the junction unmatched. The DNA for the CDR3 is TGTGCCAGCAGCGACCGAGGACTAGCGGGACGAGATACGCAGTATTTT. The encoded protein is CASSDRGLAGRDTQYF.

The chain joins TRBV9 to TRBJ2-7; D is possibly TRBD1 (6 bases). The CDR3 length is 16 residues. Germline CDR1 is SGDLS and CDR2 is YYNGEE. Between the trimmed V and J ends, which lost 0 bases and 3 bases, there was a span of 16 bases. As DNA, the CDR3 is TGTGCCAGCAGCGTAGAGGAAGGGGGTATCGACTACGAGCAGTACTTC. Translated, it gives CASSVEEGGIDYEQYF.

CDR3 in amino acids: CASSLGLAGGWYEQYF. The DNA of the CDR3 is TGTGCCAGCAGCTTAGGCCTAGCGGGAGGGTGGTACGAGCAGTACTTC. The chain couples TRBV7-6 to TRBJ2-7; 12 nucleotides align to TRBD2. CDR1 SGHVS and CDR2 FNYEAQ come from the germline V gene. This CDR3 region has 16 residues. V shed 1 base, J shed 4 bases, and the junction held 5 bases outside the gene matches. Using reference TRBV7-6 and TRBJ2-7 for the parts outside the CDR3, the full variable domain is GAGVSQSPRYKVTKRGQDVALRCDPISGHVSLYWYRQALGQGPEFLTYFNYEAQQDKSGLPNDRFSAERPEGSISTLTIQRTEQRDSAMYRCASSLGLAGGWYEQYFGPGTRLTVT.

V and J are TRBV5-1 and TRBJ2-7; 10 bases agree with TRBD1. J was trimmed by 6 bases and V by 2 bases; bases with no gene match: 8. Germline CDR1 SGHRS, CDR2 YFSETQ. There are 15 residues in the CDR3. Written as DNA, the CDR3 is TGCGCCAGCAGCTTACTATACCGGGACAGGGGCGAGCAGTACTTC. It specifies CASSLLYRDRGEQYF.

CDR3 DNA sequence: TGTGCCTGGAGCCAGACGAGCCTACTGGGTGAGCAGTTCTTC. Translating it yields CAWSQTSLLGEQFF. The rearrangement links TRBV30 to TRBJ2-1, with D uncertain. The CDR3 is 14 amino acids. Per the germline V gene, CDR1 is GTSNPN and CDR2 is SVGIG (reference sequence). V lost 3 bases and J 9 bases, leaving 18 bases between the germline ends.

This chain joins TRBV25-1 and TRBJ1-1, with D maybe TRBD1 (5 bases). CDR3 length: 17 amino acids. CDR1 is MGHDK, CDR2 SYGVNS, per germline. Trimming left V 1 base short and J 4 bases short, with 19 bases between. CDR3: CASSELEVREGSTEAFF. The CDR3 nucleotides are TGTGCCAGCAGTGAATTGGAGGTCAGAGAGGGGAGCACTGAAGCTTTCTTT. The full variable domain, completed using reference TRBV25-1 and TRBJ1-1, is EADIYQTPRYLVIGTGKKITLECSQTMGHDKMYWYQQDPGMELHLIHYSYGVNSTEKGDLSSESTVSRIRTEHFPLTLESARPSHTSQYLCASSELEVREGSTEAFFGQGTRLTVV.

The CDR3 nucleotides are TGTGCCAGCGCTTTCAGTCTAGCCAAAAACATTCAGTACTTC. This gives the protein CASAFSLAKNIQYF. This chain uses TRBV27 with TRBJ2-4, with D unresolved. Germline V CDR1 and CDR2: MNHEY, SMNVEV (reference sequence). The CDR3 spans 14 residues. The germline V and J ends were trimmed by 8 bases and 0 bases, with 11 bases remaining between them.

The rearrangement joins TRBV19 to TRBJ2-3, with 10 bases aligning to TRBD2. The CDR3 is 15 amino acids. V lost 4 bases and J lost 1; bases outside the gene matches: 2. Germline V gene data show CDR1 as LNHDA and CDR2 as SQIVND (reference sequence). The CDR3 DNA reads TGTGCCAGTAGTACCGGGACTAGCGGCACAGATACGCAGTATTTT. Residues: CASSTGTSGTDTQYF.

The CDR3 region is CASREQGGGYTF. DNA of the CDR3: TGTGCCAGCAGGGAACAGGGTGGGGGCTACACCTTC. The chain joins TRBV2 to TRBJ1-2, with D possibly matching TRBD1 (6 bases). From germline, CDR1 is SNHLY and CDR2 FYNNEI. Between the trimmed V and J ends, which lost 6 bases and 8 bases, there was a span of 13 bases. The CDR3 loop spans 12 amino acids.